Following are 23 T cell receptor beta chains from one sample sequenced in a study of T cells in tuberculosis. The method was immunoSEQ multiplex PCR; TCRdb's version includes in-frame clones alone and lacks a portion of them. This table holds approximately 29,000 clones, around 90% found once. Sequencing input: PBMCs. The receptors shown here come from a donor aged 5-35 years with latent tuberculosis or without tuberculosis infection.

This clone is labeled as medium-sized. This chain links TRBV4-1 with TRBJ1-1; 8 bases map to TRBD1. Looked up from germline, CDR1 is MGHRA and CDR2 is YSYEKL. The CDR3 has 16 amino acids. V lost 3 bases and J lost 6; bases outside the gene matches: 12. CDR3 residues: CASSQPDRAMDAEAFF. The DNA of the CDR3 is TGCGCCAGCAGCCAGCCGGACAGGGCTATGGACGCTGAAGCTTTCTTT.

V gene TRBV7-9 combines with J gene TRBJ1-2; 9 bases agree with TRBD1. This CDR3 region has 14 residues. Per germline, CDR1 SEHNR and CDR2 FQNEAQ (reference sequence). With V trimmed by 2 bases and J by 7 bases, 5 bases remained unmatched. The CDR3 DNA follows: TGTGCCAGCAGCTTACGGGACAGGGAGGGTGGCTACACCTTC. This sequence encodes CASSLRDREGGYTF.

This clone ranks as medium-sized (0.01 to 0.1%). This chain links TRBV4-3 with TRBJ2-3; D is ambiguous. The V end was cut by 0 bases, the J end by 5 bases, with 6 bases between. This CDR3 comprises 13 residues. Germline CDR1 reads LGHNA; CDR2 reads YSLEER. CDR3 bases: TGCGCCAGCAGCCAAGATCGTGTAGATACGCAGTATTTT. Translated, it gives CASSQDRVDTQYF.

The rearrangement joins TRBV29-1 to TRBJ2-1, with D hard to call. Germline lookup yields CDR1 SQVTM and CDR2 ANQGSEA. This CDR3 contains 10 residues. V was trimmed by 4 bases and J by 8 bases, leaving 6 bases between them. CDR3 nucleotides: TGCAGCGTTGGGGCGTATGAGCAGTTCTTC. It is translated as CSVGAYEQFF.

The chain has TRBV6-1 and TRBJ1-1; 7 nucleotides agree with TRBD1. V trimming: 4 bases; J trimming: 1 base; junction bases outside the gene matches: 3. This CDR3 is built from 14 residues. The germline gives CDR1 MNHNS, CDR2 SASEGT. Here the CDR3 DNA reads TGTGCCAGCAGTGTGACAGGGTGGAACACTGAAGCTTTCTTT. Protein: CASSVTGWNTEAFF.

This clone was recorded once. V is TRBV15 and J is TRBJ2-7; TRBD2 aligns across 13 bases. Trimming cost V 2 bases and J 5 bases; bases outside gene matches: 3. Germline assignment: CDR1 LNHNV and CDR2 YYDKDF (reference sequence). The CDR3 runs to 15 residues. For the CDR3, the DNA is TGTGCCACCAGCAGAACTAGCGGGGGGGCCGACGAGCAGTACTTC. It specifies CATSRTSGGADEQYF.

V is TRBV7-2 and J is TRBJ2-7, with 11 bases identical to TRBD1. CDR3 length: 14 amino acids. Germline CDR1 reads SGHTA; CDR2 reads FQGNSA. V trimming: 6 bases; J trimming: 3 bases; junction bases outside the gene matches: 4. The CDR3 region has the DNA TGTGCCAGCAGTTTCGGGACAGGGGGCTACGAGCAGTACTTC. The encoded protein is CASSFGTGGYEQYF. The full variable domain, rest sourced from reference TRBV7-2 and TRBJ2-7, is GAGVSQSPSNKVTEKGKDVELRCDPISGHTALYWYRQSLGQGLEFLIYFQGNSAPDKSGLPSDRFSAERTGGSVSTLTIQRTQQEDSAVYLCASSFGTGGYEQYFGPGTRLTVT.

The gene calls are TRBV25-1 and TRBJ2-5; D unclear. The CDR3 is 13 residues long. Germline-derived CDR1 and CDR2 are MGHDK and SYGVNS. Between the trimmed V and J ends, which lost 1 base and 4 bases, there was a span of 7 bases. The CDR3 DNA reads TGTGCCAGCAGTGAATCTGAGCTAGAGACCCAGTACTTC. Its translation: CASSESELETQYF.

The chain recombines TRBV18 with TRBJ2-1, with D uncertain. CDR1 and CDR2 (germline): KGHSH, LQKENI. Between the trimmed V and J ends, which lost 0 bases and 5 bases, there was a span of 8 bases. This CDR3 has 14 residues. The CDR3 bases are TGTGCCAGCTCACCACCGGGCAGGAACAATGAGCAGTTCTTC. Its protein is CASSPPGRNNEQFF.

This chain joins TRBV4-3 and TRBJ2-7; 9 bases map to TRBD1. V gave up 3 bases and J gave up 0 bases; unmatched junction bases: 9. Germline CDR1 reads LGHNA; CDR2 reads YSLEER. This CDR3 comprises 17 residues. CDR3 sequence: CASSQDWGTGSSYEQYF. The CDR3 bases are TGCGCCAGCAGCCAGGATTGGGGGACAGGGAGCTCCTACGAGCAGTACTTC.

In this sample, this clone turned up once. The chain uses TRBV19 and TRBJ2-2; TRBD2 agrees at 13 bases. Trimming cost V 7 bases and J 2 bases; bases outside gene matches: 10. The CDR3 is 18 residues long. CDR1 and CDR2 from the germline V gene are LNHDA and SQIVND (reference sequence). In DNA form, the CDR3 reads TGTGCCAGTATCGCCCCGGGACTAGCGGGGAGAAACACCGGGGAGCTGTTTTTT. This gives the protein CASIAPGLAGRNTGELFF.

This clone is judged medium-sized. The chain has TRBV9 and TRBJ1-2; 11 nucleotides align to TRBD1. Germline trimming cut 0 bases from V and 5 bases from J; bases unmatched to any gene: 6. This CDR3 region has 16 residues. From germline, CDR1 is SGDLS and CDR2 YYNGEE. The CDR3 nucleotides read TGTGCCAGCAGCGTAGGAGGGACAGGGGGAAAGTATGGCTACACCTTC. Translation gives CASSVGGTGGKYGYTF.

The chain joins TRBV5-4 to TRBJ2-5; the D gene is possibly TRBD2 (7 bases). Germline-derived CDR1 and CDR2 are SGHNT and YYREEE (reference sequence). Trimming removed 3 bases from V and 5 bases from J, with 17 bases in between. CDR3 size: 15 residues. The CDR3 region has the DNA TGTGCCAGCAGCTCAATACAGGGAGGGGGGGAGACCCAGTACTTC. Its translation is CASSSIQGGGETQYF.

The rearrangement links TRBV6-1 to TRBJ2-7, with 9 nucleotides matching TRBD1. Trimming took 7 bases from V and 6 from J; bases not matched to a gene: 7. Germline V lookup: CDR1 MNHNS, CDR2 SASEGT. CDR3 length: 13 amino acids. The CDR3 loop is CASNRDRVTEQYF. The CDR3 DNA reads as TGTGCCAGCAACCGGGACAGGGTAACCGAGCAGTACTTC.

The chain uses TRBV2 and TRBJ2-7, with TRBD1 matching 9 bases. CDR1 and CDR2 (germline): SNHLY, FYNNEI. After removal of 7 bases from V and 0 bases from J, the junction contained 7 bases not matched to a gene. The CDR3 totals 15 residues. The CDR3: CASNHRGQGSYEQYF. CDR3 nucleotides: TGTGCCAGCAACCACAGGGGGCAGGGCTCCTACGAGCAGTACTTC.

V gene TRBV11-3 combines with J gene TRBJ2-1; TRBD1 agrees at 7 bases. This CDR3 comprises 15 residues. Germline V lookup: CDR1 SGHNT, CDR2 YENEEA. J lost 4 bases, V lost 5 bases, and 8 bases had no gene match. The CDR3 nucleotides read TGTGCCAGCAGCCCGCGTAAGGGGGCATACAATGAGCAGTTCTTC. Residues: CASSPRKGAYNEQFF.

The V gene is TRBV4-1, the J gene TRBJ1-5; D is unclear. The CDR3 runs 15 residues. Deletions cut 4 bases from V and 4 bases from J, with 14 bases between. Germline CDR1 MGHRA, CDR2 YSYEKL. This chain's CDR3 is CASSPLDGENQPQHF. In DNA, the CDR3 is TGCGCCAGCAGCCCCTTAGACGGGGAAAATCAGCCCCAGCATTTT.

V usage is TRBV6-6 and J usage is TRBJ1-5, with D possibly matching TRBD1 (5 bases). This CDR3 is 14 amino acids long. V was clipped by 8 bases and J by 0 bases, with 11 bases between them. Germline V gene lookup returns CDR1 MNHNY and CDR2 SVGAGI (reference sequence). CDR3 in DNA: TGTGCCAGCGTGGGGGGATATAGCAATCAGCCCCAGCATTTT. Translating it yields CASVGGYSNQPQHF.

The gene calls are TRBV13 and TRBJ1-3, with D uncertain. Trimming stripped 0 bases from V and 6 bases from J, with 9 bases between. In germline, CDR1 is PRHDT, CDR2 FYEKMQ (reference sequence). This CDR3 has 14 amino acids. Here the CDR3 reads CASSLGGAANTIYF. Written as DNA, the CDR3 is TGTGCCAGCAGCTTAGGGGGCGCAGCAAACACCATATATTTT. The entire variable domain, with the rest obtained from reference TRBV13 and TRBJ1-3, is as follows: AAGVIQSPRHLIKEKRETATLKCYPIPRHDTVYWYQQGPGQDPQFLISFYEKMQSDKGSIPDRFSAQQFSDYHSELNMSSLELGDSALYFCASSLGGAANTIYFGEGSWLTVV.

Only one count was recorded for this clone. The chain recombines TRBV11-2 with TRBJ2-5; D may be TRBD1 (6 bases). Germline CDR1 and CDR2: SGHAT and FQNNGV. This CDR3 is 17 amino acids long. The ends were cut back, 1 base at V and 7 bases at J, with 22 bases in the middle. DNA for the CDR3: TGTGCCAGCAGCTTAGGGCCCACAGGGTCGAGGTTTGGGACCCAGTACTTC. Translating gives CASSLGPTGSRFGTQYF.

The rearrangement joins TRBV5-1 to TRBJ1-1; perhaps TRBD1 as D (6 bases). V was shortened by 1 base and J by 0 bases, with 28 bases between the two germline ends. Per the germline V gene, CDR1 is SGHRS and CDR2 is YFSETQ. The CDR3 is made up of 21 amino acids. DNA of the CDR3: TGCGCCAGCAGCTTGCAGTTCACCCAACAGGGCAAGTGGGATATGAACACTGAAGCTTTCTTT. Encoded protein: CASSLQFTQQGKWDMNTEAFF.

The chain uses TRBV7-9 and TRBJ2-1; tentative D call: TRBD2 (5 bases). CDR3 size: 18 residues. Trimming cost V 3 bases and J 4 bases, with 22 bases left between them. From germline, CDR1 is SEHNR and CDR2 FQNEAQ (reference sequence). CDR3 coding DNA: TGTGCCAGCAGCTTCCTCCGGGATGACTTATTCTTTTACAATGAGCAGTTCTTC. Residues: CASSFLRDDLFFYNEQFF.

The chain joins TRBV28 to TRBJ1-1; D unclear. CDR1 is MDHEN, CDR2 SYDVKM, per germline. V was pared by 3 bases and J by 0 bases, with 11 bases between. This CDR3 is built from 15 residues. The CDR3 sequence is CASSLLGRLNTEAFF. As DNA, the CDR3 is TGTGCCAGCAGTTTGTTGGGCAGATTGAACACTGAAGCTTTCTTT.